Listed below are T cell receptor beta chains from one sample, sequenced in a study of blood T cell repertoires in COVID-19. Repertoires were generated with immunoSEQ multiplex PCR, while TCRdb's copy carries only in-frame clones and drops some. The table shows over 150,000 clones, with about four fifths occurring only once. The specimen sequenced was peripheral blood. The receptors were sampled from a woman older than 75 with acute or convalescent COVID-19. The CDR3 runs from the conserved cysteine through the conserved F or W. D genes are given only for firm matches. Rows give clone size only sometimes, using once, few, many, or a class for an expanded clone.

CASRPSSGENNEQFF	TGCGCCAGCAGACCATCTAGCGGGGAGAACAATGAGCAGTTCTTC	TRBJ2-1	-	TRBV5-1	TRBD2
CASMGGGDTQYF	TGTGCCAGCATGGGGGGGGGAGATACGCAGTATTTT	TRBJ2-3	-	TRBV2	TRBD2
CASATGSNEKLFF	TGTGCCAGCGCGACTGGGAGTAATGAAAAACTGTTTTTT	TRBJ1-4	once	TRBV6-5	-
CASSLEGLAENEQFF	TGTGCCAGCAGCTTAGAAGGGCTAGCAGAGAATGAGCAGTTCTTC	TRBJ2-1	few	TRBV11-2	-
CASSYMRRTNTGELFF	TGTGCCAGCAGTTACATGCGGAGGACTAACACCGGGGAGCTGTTTTTT	TRBJ2-2	-	TRBV6-2/TRBV6-3	-
CASSVGLVAERSYNEQFF	TGTGCCAGCAGCGTAGGTTTGGTAGCGGAACGCTCCTACAATGAGCAGTTCTTC	TRBJ2-1	few	TRBV9	-
CASSPDKPPQHF	TGTGCCAGCAGTCCGGACAAGCCGCCCCAGCATTTT	TRBJ1-5	-	TRBV2	-
CASSIVQGYGYTF	TGTGCCAGTAGTATAGTCCAGGGATATGGCTACACCTTC	TRBJ1-2	-	TRBV19	-
CASSYSQAGNQPQHF	TGTGCCAGCTCATACAGCCAGGCAGGCAATCAGCCCCAGCATTTT	TRBJ1-5	-	TRBV18	-
CASSLTVYEQYF	TGTGCCAGCAGCCTGACAGTCTACGAGCAGTACTTC	TRBJ2-7	-	TRBV25-1	-
CAISGNQGSGYTF	TGTGCCATCAGTGGGAACCAGGGATCTGGCTACACCTTC	TRBJ1-2	-	TRBV10-3	-
CASSLALGQGGSEQYF	TGTGCCAGCAGCTTAGCTTTAGGACAGGGAGGTAGCGAGCAGTACTTC	TRBJ2-7	few	TRBV7-9	TRBD1
CASSYSADYGYTF	TGTGCCAGCAGTTACTCGGCAGACTATGGCTACACCTTC	TRBJ1-2	-	TRBV6-5	-
CASSLMPGNTEAFF	TGTGCCAGCAGCTTAATGCCAGGGAACACTGAAGCTTTCTTT	TRBJ1-1	-	TRBV7-3	-
CAKTGGLMNTEAFF	TGTGCGAAGACAGGGGGCTTGATGAACACTGAAGCTTTCTTT	TRBJ1-1	-	TRBV30	TRBD1
CASSRAGTGELFF	TGTGCCAGCAGCAGGGCGGGCACCGGGGAGCTGTTTTTT	TRBJ2-2	-	TRBV21-1	-
CASSKNRADYGYTF	TGTGCCAGCTCAAAGAACAGGGCGGACTATGGCTACACCTTC	TRBJ1-2	-	TRBV18	-
CASSVSENAEEKLFF	TGCGCCAGCAGCGTATCCGAAAATGCCGAGGAAAAACTGTTTTTT	TRBJ1-4	-	TRBV5-1	-
CASSPWTGGEKLFF	TGTGCCAGTAGCCCCTGGACAGGAGGTGAAAAACTGTTTTTT	TRBJ1-4	-	TRBV19	TRBD1
CASSKQGGEAFF	TGTGCCAGCAGCAAGCAGGGAGGTGAAGCTTTCTTT	TRBJ1-1	-	TRBV13	-
CASSTTSGRDNEQFF	TGTGCCAGCAGTACCACTAGCGGGAGAGACAATGAGCAGTTCTTC	TRBJ2-1	-	TRBV6-9	TRBD2
CASRGANYGYTF	TGTGCTTCTAGGGGCGCTAACTATGGCTACACCTTC	TRBJ1-2	-	TRBV7-2	-
CASSVRSGELFF	TGTGCCAGCAGCGTTCGGTCCGGGGAGCTGTTTTTT	TRBJ2-2	-	TRBV9	-
CASSLAARGDYNEQFF	TGCGCCAGCAGCTTGGCTGCCAGGGGGGACTACAATGAGCAGTTCTTC	TRBJ2-1	-	TRBV5-1	-
CASTRLAGGTNTGELFF	TGTGCCAGCACGAGACTAGCGGGGGGGACGAACACCGGGGAGCTGTTTTTT	TRBJ2-2	-	TRBV19	TRBD2